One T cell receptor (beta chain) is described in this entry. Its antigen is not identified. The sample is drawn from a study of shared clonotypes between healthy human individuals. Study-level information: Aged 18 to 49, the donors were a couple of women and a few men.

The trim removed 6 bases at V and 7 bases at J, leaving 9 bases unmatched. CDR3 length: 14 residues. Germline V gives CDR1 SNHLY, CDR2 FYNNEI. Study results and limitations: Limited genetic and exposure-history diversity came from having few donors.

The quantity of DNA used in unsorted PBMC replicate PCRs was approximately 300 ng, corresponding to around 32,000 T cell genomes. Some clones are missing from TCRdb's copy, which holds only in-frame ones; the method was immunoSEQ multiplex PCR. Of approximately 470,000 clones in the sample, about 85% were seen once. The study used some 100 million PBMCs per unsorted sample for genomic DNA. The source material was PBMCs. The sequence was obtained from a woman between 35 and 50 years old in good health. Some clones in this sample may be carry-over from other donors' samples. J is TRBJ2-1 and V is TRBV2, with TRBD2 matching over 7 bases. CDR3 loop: CASRAGLELNEQFF. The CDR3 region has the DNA TGTGCCAGCAGGGCTGGACTAGAGTTGAATGAGCAGTTCTTC.